This T cell receptor beta chain was recorded in a study of preoperative IRX-2 immunotherapy in early breast cancer. TCRdb's copy holds only in-frame clones and misses some; the assay was immunoSEQ multiplex PCR. The table lists some 25,000 clones, 85% to 90% of them singletons. Treatment: preoperative locoregional IRX-2 cytokine immunotherapy. Samples came from a phase Ib trial of preoperative locoregional IRX-2 cytokine immunotherapy. This TCR was recovered from a human donor with breast cancer. Sequenced here: tumor tissue, sampled after IRX-2 immunotherapy.

The CDR3 DNA reads TGTGCCAGCAGCTTGGACTCAAATTCACCCCTCCACTTT. The encoded protein is CASSLDSNSPLHF. The chain employs TRBV5-4 and TRBJ1-6; D is ambiguous. Trimming removed 0 bases at V and 7 bases at J, with 5 bases between. From germline, CDR1 is SGHNT and CDR2 YYREEE (reference sequence). The CDR3 has 13 amino acids.